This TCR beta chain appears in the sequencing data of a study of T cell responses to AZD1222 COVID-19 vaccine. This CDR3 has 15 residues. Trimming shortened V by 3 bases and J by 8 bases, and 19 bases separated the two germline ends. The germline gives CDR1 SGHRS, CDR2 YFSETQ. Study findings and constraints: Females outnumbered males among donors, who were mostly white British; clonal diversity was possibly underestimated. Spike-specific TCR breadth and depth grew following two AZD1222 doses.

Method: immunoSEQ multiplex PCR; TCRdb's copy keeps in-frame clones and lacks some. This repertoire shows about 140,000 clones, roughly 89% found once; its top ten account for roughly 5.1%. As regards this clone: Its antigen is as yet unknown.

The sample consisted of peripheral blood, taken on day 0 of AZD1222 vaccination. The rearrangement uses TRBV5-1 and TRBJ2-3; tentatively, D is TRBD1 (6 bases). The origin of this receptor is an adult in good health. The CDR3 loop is CASSSDGQGQGTQYF. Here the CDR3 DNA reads TGCGCCAGCAGCTCGGACGGGCAGGGGCAGGGTACGCAGTATTTT.